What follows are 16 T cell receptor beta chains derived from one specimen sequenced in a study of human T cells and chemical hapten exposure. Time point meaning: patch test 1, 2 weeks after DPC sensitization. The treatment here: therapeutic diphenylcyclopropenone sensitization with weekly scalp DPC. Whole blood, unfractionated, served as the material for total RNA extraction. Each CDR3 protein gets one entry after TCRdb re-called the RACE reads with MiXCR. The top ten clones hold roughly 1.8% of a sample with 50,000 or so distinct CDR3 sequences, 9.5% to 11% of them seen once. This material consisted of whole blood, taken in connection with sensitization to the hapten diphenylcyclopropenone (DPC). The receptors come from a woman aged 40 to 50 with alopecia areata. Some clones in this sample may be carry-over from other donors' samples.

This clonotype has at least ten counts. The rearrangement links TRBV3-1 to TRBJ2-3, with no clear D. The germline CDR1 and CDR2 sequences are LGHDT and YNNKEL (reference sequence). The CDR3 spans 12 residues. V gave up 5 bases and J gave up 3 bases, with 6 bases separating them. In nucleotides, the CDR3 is TGTGCCAGCAGCTCCGGAACAGATACGCAGTATTTT. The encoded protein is CASSSGTDTQYF.

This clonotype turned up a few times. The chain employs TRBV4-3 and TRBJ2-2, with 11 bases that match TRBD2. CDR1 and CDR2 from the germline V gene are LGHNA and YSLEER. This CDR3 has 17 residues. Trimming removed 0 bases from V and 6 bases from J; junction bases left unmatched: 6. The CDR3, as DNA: TGCGCCAGCAGCCAAGATGGCCTAGCGGGAGGCGCCGGGGAGCTGTTTTTT. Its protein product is CASSQDGLAGGAGELFF.

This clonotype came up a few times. The CDR3 DNA sequence: TGTGCCACCCAGGGACAGCTGAACACTGAAGCTTTCTTT. This gives the protein CATQGQLNTEAFF. V and J are TRBV10-3 and TRBJ1-1; 7 bases line up with TRBD1. With V trimmed by 10 bases and J by 0 bases, 5 bases remained unmatched. Germline CDR1 is ENHRY and CDR2 is SYGVKD. The CDR3 has 13 residues.

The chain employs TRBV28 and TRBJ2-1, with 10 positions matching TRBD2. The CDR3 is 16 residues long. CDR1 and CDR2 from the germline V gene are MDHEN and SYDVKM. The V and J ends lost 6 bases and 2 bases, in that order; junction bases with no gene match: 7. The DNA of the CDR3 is TGTGCCAGCAGCCGAAGCGGGGGGGCCGCCTACAATGAGCAGTTCTTC. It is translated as CASSRSGGAAYNEQFF.

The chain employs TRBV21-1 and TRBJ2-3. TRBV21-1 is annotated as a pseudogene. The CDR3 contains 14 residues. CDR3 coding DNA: TGTGCCAGCAGCAAACGGCGGACCACAGATACGCAGTATTTT. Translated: CASSKRRTTDTQYF.

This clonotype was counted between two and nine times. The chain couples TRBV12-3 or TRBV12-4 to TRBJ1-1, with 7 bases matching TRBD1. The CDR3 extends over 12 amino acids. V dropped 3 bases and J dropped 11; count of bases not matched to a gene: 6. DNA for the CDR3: TGTGCCAGCAGTTTGGAGGGGGCACTGGCTTTCTTT. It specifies CASSLEGALAFF.

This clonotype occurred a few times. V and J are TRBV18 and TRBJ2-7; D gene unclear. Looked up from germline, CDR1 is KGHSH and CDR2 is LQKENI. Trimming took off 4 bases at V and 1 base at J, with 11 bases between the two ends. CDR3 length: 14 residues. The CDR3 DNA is TGTGCCAGCTCACTAATAGCCCAATCCTACGAGCAGTACTTC. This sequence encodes CASSLIAQSYEQYF. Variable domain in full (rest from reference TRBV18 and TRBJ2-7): NAGVMQNPRHLVRRRGQEARLRCSPMKGHSHVYWYRQLPEEGLKFMVYLQKENIIDESGMPKERFSAEFPKEGPSILRIQQVVRGDSAAYFCASSLIAQSYEQYFGPGTRLTVT.

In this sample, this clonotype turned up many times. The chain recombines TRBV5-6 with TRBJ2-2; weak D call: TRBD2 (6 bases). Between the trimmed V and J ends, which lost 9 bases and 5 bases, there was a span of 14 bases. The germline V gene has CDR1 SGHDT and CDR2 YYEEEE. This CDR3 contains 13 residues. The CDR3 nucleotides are TGTGCCACCAAAAGTCGGGGGACCGGGGAGCTGTTTTTT. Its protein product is CATKSRGTGELFF. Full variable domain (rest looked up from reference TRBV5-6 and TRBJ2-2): DAGVTQSPTHLIKTRGQQVTLRCSPKSGHDTVSWYQQALGQGPQFIFQYYEEEERQRGNFPDRFSGHQFPNYSSELNVNALLLGDSALYLCATKSRGTGELFFGEGSRLTVL.

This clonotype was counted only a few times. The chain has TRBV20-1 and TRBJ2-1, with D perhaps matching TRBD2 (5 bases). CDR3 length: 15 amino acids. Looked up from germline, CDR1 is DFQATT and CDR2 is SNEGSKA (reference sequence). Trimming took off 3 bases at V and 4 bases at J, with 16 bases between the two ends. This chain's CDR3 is CSARKGRDRYNEQFF. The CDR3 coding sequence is TGCAGTGCTAGGAAGGGCCGGGATAGATACAATGAGCAGTTCTTC.

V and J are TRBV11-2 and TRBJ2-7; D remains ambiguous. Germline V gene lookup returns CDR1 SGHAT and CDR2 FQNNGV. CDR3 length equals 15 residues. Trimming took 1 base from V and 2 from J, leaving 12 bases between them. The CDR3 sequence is CASSLVDTGPYEQYF. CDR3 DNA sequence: TGTGCCAGCAGCTTAGTTGATACGGGCCCCTACGAGCAGTACTTC.

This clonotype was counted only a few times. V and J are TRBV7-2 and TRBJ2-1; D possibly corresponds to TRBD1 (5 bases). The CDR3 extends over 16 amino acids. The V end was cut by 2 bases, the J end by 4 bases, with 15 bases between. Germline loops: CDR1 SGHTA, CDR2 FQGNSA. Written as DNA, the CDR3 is TGTGCCAGCAGCTTATCTTCAGGGTTTGGTTACAATGAGCAGTTCTTC. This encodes CASSLSSGFGYNEQFF. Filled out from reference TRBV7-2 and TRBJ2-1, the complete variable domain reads GAGVSQSPSNKVTEKGKDVELRCDPISGHTALYWYRQSLGQGLEFLIYFQGNSAPDKSGLPSDRFSAERTGGSVSTLTIQRTQQEDSAVYLCASSLSSGFGYNEQFFGPGTRLTVL.

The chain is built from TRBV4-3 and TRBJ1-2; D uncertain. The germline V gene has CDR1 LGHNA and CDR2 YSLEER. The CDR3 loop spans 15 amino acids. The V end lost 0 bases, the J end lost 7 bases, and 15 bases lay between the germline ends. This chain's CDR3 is CASSQDGFEGRGYTF. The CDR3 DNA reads TGCGCCAGCAGCCAAGATGGGTTTGAGGGTCGTGGCTACACCTTC.

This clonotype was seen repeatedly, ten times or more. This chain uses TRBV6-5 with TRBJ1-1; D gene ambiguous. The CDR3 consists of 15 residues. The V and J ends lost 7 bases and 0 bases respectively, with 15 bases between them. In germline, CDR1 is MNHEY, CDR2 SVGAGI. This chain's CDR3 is CASTPPGPMNTEAFF. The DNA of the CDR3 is TGTGCCAGCACTCCACCTGGGCCCATGAACACTGAAGCTTTCTTT.

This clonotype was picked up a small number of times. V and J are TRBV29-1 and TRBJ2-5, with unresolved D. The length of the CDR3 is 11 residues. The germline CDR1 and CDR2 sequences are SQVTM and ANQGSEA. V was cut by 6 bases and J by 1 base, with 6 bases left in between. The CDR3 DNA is TGCAGCGTAGACCGCCAAGAGACCCAGTACTTC. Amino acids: CSVDRQETQYF.

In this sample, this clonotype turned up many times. The CDR3 protein is CASSLYGSYEQYF. The CDR3 DNA follows: TGCGCCAGCAGCTTGTACGGATCCTACGAGCAGTACTTC. V usage is TRBV5-1 and J usage is TRBJ2-7; D is ambiguous. V was shortened by 1 base and J by 1 base, with 6 bases between the two germline ends. This CDR3 is 13 amino acids long. CDR1 is SGHRS, CDR2 YFSETQ, per germline.

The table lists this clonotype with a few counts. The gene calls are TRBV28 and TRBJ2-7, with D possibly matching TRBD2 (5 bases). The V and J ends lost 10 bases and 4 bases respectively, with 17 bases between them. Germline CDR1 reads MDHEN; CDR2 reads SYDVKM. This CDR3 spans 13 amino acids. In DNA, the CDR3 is TGTGCCACTCTAGACGGGGTCGCATACGAGCAGTACTTC. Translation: CATLDGVAYEQYF.